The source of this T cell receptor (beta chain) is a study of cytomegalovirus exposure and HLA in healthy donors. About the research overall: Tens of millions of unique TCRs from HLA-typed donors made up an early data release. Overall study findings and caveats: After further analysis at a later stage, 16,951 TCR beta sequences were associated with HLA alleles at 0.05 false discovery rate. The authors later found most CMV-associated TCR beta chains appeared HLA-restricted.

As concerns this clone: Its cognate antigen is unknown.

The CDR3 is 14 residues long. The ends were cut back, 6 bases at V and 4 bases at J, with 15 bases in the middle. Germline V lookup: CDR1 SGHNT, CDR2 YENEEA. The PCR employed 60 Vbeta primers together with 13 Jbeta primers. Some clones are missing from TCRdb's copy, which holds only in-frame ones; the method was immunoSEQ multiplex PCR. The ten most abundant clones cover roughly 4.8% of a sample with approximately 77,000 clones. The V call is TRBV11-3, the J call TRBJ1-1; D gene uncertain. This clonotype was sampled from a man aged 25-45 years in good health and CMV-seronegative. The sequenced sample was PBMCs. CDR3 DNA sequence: TGTGCCAGCAGTCTAACGGGGAGGACCACTGAAGCTTTCTTT. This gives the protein CASSLTGRTTEAFF.